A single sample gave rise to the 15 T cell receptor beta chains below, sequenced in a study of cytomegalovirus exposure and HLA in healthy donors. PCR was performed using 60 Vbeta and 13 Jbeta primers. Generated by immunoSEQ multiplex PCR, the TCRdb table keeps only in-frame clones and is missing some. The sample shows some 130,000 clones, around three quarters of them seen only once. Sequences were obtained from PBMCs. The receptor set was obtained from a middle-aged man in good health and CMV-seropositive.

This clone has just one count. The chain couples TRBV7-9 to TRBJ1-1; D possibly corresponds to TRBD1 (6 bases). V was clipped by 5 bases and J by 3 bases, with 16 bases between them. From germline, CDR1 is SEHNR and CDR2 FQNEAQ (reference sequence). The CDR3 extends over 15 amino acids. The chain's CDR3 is CASSPEQGWDTEAFF. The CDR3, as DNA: TGTGCCAGCAGCCCCGAACAGGGCTGGGACACTGAAGCTTTCTTT.

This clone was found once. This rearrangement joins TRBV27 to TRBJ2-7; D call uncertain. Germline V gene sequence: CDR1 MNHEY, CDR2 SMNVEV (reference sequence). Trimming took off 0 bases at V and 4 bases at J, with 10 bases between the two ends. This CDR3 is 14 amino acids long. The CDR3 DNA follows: TGTGCCAGCAGTTTATCGGGCCCCTTGTACGAGCAGTACTTC. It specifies CASSLSGPLYEQYF.

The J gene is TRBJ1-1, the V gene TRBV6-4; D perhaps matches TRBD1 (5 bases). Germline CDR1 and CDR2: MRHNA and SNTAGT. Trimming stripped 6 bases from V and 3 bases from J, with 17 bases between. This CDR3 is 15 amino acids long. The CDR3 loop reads CASSPLGRGDTEAFF. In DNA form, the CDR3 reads TGTGCCAGCAGCCCCCTGGGGCGGGGTGACACTGAAGCTTTCTTT.

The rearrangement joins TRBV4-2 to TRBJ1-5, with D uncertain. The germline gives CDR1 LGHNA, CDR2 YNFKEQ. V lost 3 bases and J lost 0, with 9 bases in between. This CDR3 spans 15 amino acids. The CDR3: CASSQGIYSNQPQHF. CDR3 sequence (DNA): TGTGCCAGCAGCCAGGGCATCTATAGCAATCAGCCCCAGCATTTT.

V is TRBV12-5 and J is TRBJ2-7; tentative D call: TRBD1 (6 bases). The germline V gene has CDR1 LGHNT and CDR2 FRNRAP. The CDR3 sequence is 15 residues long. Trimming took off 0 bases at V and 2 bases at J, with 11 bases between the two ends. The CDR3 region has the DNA TGTGCTAGTGGTTTGGTTACAGGGTACCCCTACGAGCAGTACTTC. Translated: CASGLVTGYPYEQYF.

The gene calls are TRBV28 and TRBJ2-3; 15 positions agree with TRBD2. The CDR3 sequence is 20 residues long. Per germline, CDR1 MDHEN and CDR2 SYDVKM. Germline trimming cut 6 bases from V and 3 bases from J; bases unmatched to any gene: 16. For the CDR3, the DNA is TGTGCCAGCAGGTCCGGGACTAGCGGGAGGAGGGGGATTAGGACAGATACGCAGTATTTT. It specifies CASRSGTSGRRGIRTDTQYF.

CDR3 in DNA: TGTGCCAGCAGTTTCGGGCTAGCGGCCTACGAGCAGTACTTC. It encodes CASSFGLAAYEQYF. The rearrangement uses TRBV27 and TRBJ2-7, with 7 positions matching TRBD2. The V gene end was trimmed by 3 bases and the J gene end by 2 bases; junction bases not matched to a gene: 4. Germline V lookup: CDR1 MNHEY, CDR2 SMNVEV (reference sequence). This CDR3 is 14 amino acids long.

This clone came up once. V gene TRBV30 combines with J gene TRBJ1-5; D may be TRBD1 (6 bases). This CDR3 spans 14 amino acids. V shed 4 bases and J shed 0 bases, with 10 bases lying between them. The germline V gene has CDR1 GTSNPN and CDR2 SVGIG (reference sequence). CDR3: CAWTVGASNQPQHF. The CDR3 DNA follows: TGTGCCTGGACTGTGGGGGCTAGCAATCAGCCCCAGCATTTT.

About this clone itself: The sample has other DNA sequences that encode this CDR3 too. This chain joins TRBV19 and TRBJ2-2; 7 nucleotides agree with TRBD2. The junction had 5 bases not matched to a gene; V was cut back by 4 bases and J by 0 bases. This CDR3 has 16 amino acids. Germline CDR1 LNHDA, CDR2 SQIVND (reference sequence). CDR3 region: CASSKASGSNTGELFF. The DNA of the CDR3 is TGTGCCAGTAGTAAAGCTAGCGGTTCGAACACCGGGGAGCTGTTTTTT.

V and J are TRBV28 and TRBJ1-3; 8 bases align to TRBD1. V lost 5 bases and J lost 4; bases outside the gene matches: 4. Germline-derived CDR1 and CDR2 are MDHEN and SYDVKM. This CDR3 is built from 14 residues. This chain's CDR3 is CASSPTGDGNTIYF. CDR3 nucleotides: TGTGCCAGCAGTCCGACAGGGGACGGAAACACCATATATTTT.

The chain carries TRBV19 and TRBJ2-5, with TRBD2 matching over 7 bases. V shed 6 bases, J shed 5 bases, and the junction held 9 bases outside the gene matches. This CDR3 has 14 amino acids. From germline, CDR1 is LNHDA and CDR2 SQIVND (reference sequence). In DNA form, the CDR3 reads TGTGCCAGTAGCGGGAGGCGGTCCCGGGAGACCCAGTACTTC. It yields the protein CASSGRRSRETQYF.

The CDR3 sequence: CASSSGKNLYNEQFF. CDR3 DNA sequence: TGTGCCAGCAGTTCAGGGAAGAATCTCTACAATGAGCAGTTCTTC. The gene calls are TRBV6-5 and TRBJ2-1, with D perhaps TRBD1 (5 bases). CDR1 and CDR2 (germline): MNHEY, SVGAGI. This CDR3 is 15 amino acids long. V lost 4 bases, J lost 3 bases, and 13 bases lay in between.

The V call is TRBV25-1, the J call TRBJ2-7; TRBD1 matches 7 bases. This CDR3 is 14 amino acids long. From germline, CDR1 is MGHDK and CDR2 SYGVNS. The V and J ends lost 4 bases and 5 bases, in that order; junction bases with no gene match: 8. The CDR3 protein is CASSATGASDEQYF. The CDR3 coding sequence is TGTGCCAGCAGTGCCACAGGGGCTTCCGACGAGCAGTACTTC.

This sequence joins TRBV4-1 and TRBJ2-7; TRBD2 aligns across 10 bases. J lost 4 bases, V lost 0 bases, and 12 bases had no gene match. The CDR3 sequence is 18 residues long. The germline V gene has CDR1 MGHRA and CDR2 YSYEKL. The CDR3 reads CASSQDGMEREGLYEQYF. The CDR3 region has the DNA TGCGCCAGCAGCCAAGACGGTATGGAGCGGGAGGGCCTATACGAGCAGTACTTC.

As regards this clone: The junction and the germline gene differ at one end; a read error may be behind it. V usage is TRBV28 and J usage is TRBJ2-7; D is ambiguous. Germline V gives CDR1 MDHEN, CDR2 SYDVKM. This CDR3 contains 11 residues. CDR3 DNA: TGTGCCAGCAGAGAGAACTACGAGCAGTGCTTC. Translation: CASRENYEQCF.